This TCR beta chain was profiled in a study of graft-versus-host responses after intestinal transplantation. Overall study results and limits: There was an association between peak levels of circulating GvH clones and early post-transplant HvG declines. In patients with graft-donor T cell macrochimerism, allograft graft-versus-host to host-versus-graft clonal ratios were high.

Comments on this clone: Its antigen is unknown.

Method: immunoSEQ multiplex PCR; TCRdb's copy keeps in-frame clones and lacks some. Here the sample spans fewer than 95,000 clones, 92% being singletons. Per germline, CDR1 SGHVS and CDR2 FNYEAQ. Trimming shortened V by 0 bases and J by 7 bases, and 10 bases separated the two germline ends. The CDR3 length is 14 residues. The clonotype was recovered from a human donor who was the organ donor for an intestinal transplant. Here the sequenced sample was unstimulated CD8+ T cells sorted from spleen or lymph node cells, taken before transplant. The chain links TRBV7-6 to TRBJ2-1; possible D gene TRBD2, 6 bases. CDR3 loop: CASSLAGRRNEQFF. CDR3 bases: TGTGCCAGCAGCTTAGCAGGGAGGCGAAATGAGCAGTTCTTC.